This T cell receptor (beta chain) stems from a study of T cells in Graves' hyperthyroidism and ophthalmopathy. Each patient was aged 18 to 65 and had newly diagnosed hyperthyroidism of under 2 months' duration. Uncontrolled infection, other autoimmune disease, pregnancy or lactation barred patients from enrollment. Diagnosis rested on symptoms, serum thyroxine and TRAb, thyroid ultrasound, and orbital computed tomography. TCR beta CDR3 region amplification was performed from RNA transcripts. First-round RT-PCR targeting the TCR CDR3 was performed with the HTBI primer set. MiXCR, applied by TCRdb to the multiplex PCR reads, yields one record per CDR3 protein. The data show 270,000 or so distinct CDR3 sequences, with 15% seen just once and 30% to 35% held by the top ten. The CDR3 has 19 amino acids. V lost 1 base, J lost 1 base, and 10 bases stayed unmatched. The germline V gene encodes CDR1 SGDLS and CDR2 YYNGEE.

V is TRBV9 and J is TRBJ2-2; TRBD2 aligns across 10 bases. Material: blood. The receptor was derived from a woman aged 45-59 years with Graves' hyperthyroidism that later progressed to Graves' ophthalmopathy. CDR3 residues: CASSVLPSSGSLNTGELFF. The CDR3 DNA is TGTGCCAGCAGCGTACTCCCGTCTAGCGGGAGTTTGAACACCGGGGAGCTGTTTTTT.